This record concerns one T cell receptor beta chain sequence. Its specific antigen is unknown. No per-base quality is available; no much larger clone lies one base away. V lost 8 bases and J lost 8 bases; the stretch between them is 15 bases long. From cysteine to phenylalanine, the CDR3 is 13 amino acids long. The retained sequence is limited to the CDR3, 39 bases, with the frame set at the first base. This specimen belongs to a study of vaccination effects on CD4 cells after COVID-19 (dated by TCRdb to between 2021 and 2023). The study in broad terms: Two doses of either the BNT162b2 or the mRNA-1273 mRNA SARS-CoV-2 vaccine were administered to participants. Pre-vaccine samples were drawn from a couple of convalescent patients 16 days and one week before the first dose, at 142 and 148 days after COVID-19 diagnosis. SARS-CoV-2 spike-specific CD4+ TCR repertoires were compared before and after mRNA vaccination in COVID-19 convalescent patients and in infection-naive vaccine recipients. Altogether, around eleven COVID-19 convalescent patients and a few SARS-CoV-2-naive healthy vaccine recipients made up the full study. In the study, cultures from other donors were sequenced using the Oncomine TCR Beta short-read assay on an Illumina iSeq 100.

In the ViraFEST assay, PBMC were stimulated with viral peptide pools, and TCR sequencing was then used to find antigen-specific CD4+ T cell clonotypes based on their expansion. After less than eleven days of culture, CD4+ T cells were isolated with the EasySep CD4+ T cell isolation kit. Convalescent patients had PCR-confirmed SARS-CoV-2 infection between March and December 2020, before Alpha, Beta and Delta variants emerged in the United States. A few million PBMC per well were cultured with 9 to 10 ug/ml peptides in IMDM containing roughly 5% human AB serum, 10 IU/ml IL-2 and gentamicin. On days 3 and 7, half of the culture medium was replaced with fresh IL-2-containing medium. Each peptide stimulation condition was cultured in triplicate wells unless otherwise noted. Using Ficoll-Paque Plus gradient centrifugation, PBMC were separated from whole blood and then either used fresh or cryopreserved at -140C. The QIAamp micro DNA kit was used to extract genomic DNA from the cultured CD4+ T cells.

Library preparation used the immunoSEQ multiplex PCR assay. DNA from the cultured, isolated CD4+ T cells was subjected to TCR beta CDR3 sequencing. The authors processed their data as follows. The analysis removed non-productive TCR sequences, trimmed reads to the CDR3 region, and retained only CDR3s that were 7 or more amino acids long. The MANAFEST web app was used to identify antigen-specific clonotypes by comparing expansion in peptide wells with expansion in reference cultures. For clones to be considered positive, expansion at FDR<0.05 versus reference and all other wells, an odds ratio above 5, and a frequency above 0.1% in two replicate wells were required. Clonotypes significantly expanded in SARS-CoV-2 spike wells and in at least one common cold coronavirus spike condition were defined as cross-reactive. Levenshtein distance calculated with the stringdist R package was used to assess CDR3 similarity, and unrooted trees were constructed with ape in R 3.6.1. As stored in TCRdb, this immuneACCESS dataset retains in-frame rearrangements with V and J assigned. A fraction of the clones does not appear; measured against another copy, unresolved V genes explain less than half of the discrepancy, and the remainder lacks a known reason. The V and J calls and clone size come from that table; D and trimming were worked out from the DNA. The sample yields about 45,000 clones; around 75% were counted once. The top ten clones comprise 25% to 35% of the sample.

Points the paper makes about the study in general: The study was limited by a small number of convalescent patients and lacked early post-infection timepoints. In convalescent patients, the post-vaccine spike-reactive repertoire consisted mainly of new vaccine-induced clones, largely distinct from infection-induced clones. Both infection-induced and vaccine-induced clones contracted markedly at late post-vaccination timepoints, which is consistent with waning T cell responses.

The rearranged chain carries TRBV12-3 or TRBV12-4 and TRBJ1-4, with no confident D gene call. The TCR sequence derives from a human donor who had a prior SARS-CoV-2 infection. The sequencing used CD4+ T cells from PBMCs cultured with a peptide pool, collected before COVID-19 vaccination. CDR3 region: CASGRSGKEKLFF. Read as DNA, the sequence is TGTGCCAGCGGTCGGTCGGGGAAGGAAAAACTGTTTTTT.